The source of this TCR beta chain is a study of cytomegalovirus exposure and HLA in healthy donors. It was with 60 Vbeta and 13 Jbeta primers that the PCR ran. Clones were read by immunoSEQ multiplex PCR, and TCRdb kept only the in-frame ones, dropping some. The sample yields roughly 170,000 clones, 76% seen once. The receptor's source is a female donor in good health and CMV-seronegative. Sequenced: PBMCs.

The CDR3 DNA is TGTGCCAGTAGTACAGGGGAACTAGCCAAAAACATTCAGTACTTC. The encoded protein is CASSTGELAKNIQYF. This chain uses TRBV19 with TRBJ2-4, with D possibly matching TRBD1 (6 bases). Germline loops: CDR1 LNHDA, CDR2 SQIVND (reference sequence). The CDR3 contains 15 residues. V lost 4 bases and J lost 0, with 10 bases in between. Using reference TRBV19 and TRBJ2-4 for the parts outside the CDR3, the full variable domain is DGGITQSPKYLFRKEGQNVTLSCEQNLNHDAMYWYRQDPGQGLRLIYYSQIVNDFQKGDIAEGYSVSREKKESFPLTVTSAQKNPTAFYLCASSTGELAKNIQYFGAGTRLSVL.